This T cell receptor beta chain was found in a study of blood T cell repertoires in COVID-19. Study-level information: Researchers got acute and convalescent COVID-19 samples from the United States, Italy and Spain. T cells, B-cell-depleted T cells, or PBMCs supplied cDNA or gDNA.

Germline CDR1 reads SGHDN; CDR2 reads FVKESK. Trimming took off 4 bases at V and 1 base at J, with 7 bases between the two ends. The CDR3 has 13 residues. The method was immunoSEQ multiplex PCR; TCRdb's version includes in-frame clones alone and lacks a portion of them. The data hold hundreds of thousands of clones, with around 88% observed a single time. The Seattle site enrolled patients during active infection and followed them longitudinally. The J gene is TRBJ1-1, the V gene TRBV14; tentative D call: TRBD1 (5 bases). This receptor was obtained from a woman aged 70-85 years with COVID-19, enrolled during active disease. Sequenced sample: peripheral blood. As DNA, the CDR3 is TGTGCCAGCAGCCTACAGGAGAACACTGAAGCTTTCTTT. Protein sequence: CASSLQENTEAFF.